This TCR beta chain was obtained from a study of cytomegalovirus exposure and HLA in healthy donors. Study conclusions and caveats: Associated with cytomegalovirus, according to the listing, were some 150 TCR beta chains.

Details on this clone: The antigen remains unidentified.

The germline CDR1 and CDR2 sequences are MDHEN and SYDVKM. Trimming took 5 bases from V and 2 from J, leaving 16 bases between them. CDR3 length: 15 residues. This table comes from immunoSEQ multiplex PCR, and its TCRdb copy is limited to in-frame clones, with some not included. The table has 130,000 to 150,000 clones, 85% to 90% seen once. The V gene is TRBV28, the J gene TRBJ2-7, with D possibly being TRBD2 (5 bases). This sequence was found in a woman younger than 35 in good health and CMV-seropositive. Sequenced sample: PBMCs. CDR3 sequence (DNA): TGTGCCAGCAGTCCCCTCCCGGGGAGTGCCTACGAGCAGTACTTC. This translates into CASSPLPGSAYEQYF.